Shown below are 9 T cell receptor beta chains from a single sample sequenced in a study of beta chain features in type 1 diabetes. TCRB transcripts that were expressed got sequenced, as all of the isolated RNA had been reverse transcribed. Sequencing used immunoSEQ multiplex PCR; TCRdb keeps in-frame clones, though not all of them. The data show about 150,000 clones, about 9.4% seen once. The sequencing sample was made of naive CD4+ T cells from blood. Receptors were obtained from a young man in good health.

This clone was seen at least ten times. As DNA, the CDR3 is TGCAGTGCTAGCTTAAACGAGCAGTACTTC. Its protein is CSASLNEQYF. The chain couples TRBV20-1 to TRBJ2-7; no firm D call. Germline CDR1 is DFQATT and CDR2 is SNEGSKA (reference sequence). The V end lost 3 bases, the J end lost 5 bases, and 5 bases lay between the germline ends. The CDR3 consists of 10 residues.

A few counts support this clone. The chain couples TRBV7-2 to TRBJ1-2; 7 bases align to TRBD1. V gave up 4 bases and J gave up 8 bases; unmatched junction bases: 7. The CDR3 covers 13 residues. Germline V gives CDR1 SGHTA, CDR2 FQGNSA. For the CDR3, the DNA is TGTGCCAGCAGCTCAACAGGGGACGGGGGCTACACCTTC. Translation gives CASSSTGDGGYTF.

This clone was detected only a few times. V is TRBV20-1 and J is TRBJ1-2, with 7 bases lining up with TRBD1. Germline V CDR1 and CDR2: DFQATT, SNEGSKA (reference sequence). The trim removed 7 bases at V and 8 bases at J, leaving 4 bases unmatched. The CDR3 sequence is 10 residues long. CDR3 in amino acids: CSVDRDGYTF. In nucleotides, the CDR3 is TGCAGTGTTGACAGGGACGGCTACACCTTC.

This clone was counted only a few times. The J gene is TRBJ1-3, the V gene TRBV30; D might be TRBD1 (6 bases). Germline CDR1 is GTSNPN and CDR2 is SVGIG (reference sequence). This CDR3 is built from 16 residues. V dropped 1 base and J dropped 2 bases, with 15 bases sitting between them. CDR3 DNA sequence: TGTGCCTGGAGTGGGAAACAGGGACCCCCTGGAAACACCATATATTTT. This gives the protein CAWSGKQGPPGNTIYF.

This clone showed up just a few times. The genes are TRBV13 and TRBJ2-7; 7 bases line up with TRBD2. CDR3 length: 16 residues. J was trimmed by 6 bases and V by 0 bases; bases with no gene match: 11. From germline, CDR1 is PRHDT and CDR2 FYEKMQ (reference sequence). DNA of the CDR3: TGTGCCAGCAGCTTAGGGGGGCGGGGGAGCGGGCCCGAGCAGTACTTC. Amino acid sequence: CASSLGGRGSGPEQYF.

CDR3 residues: CASSPTPRTGYEQYF. The DNA for the CDR3 is TGTGCCAGCAGCCCCACCCCCCGGACAGGCTACGAGCAGTACTTC. The rearrangement joins TRBV7-9 to TRBJ2-7, with 7 bases lining up with TRBD1. Germline CDR1 SEHNR, CDR2 FQNEAQ (reference sequence). The CDR3 contains 15 residues. The ends lost 5 bases at V and 3 bases at J; junction bases unmatched: 10.

This clone occurred a few times. This rearrangement joins TRBV6-6 to TRBJ2-2; 9 bases map to TRBD1. The J segment lost 1 base and the V segment lost 8 bases, leaving 2 bases of the junction unmatched. Germline V gives CDR1 MNHNY, CDR2 SVGAGI (reference sequence). The length of the CDR3 is 14 residues. The CDR3: CASDRGLNTGELFF. For the CDR3, the DNA is TGTGCCAGCGACAGGGGGTTGAACACCGGGGAGCTGTTTTTT.

This chain connects TRBV9 to TRBJ1-6, with a possible D match to TRBD1 (6 bases). V lost 3 bases and J lost 8, with 18 bases in between. CDR3 length: 16 residues. The germline CDR1 and CDR2 sequences are SGDLS and YYNGEE. The CDR3 DNA sequence: TGTGCCAGCAGCGCCCGGGGGGCCAGCGAAGATTCACCCCTCCACTTT. Its translation: CASSARGASEDSPLHF.

CDR3 loop: CASSTDLTGVGYTF. CDR3 nucleotide sequence: TGTGCCAGCAGTACCGACCTGACAGGGGTGGGCTACACCTTC. The V call is TRBV28, the J call TRBJ1-2; TRBD1 aligns across 8 bases. Trimming removed 5 bases from V and 8 bases from J; junction bases left unmatched: 10. This CDR3 spans 14 amino acids. The germline gives CDR1 MDHEN, CDR2 SYDVKM.